This T cell receptor beta chain emerged from a study of cytotoxic CD8 clonotypes in ibrutinib-treated CLL. Germline V gene lookup returns CDR1 LNHDA and CDR2 SQIVND (reference sequence). After removal of 3 bases from V and 5 bases from J, the junction contained 5 bases not matched to a gene. The length of the CDR3 is 14 residues. Libraries were prepared by immunoSEQ multiplex PCR; TCRdb keeps only in-frame clonotypes and omits some of them. The sample holds some 300,000 clones, around four fifths seen once. This clone was seen a few times. The clonotype originates from a human donor with chronic lymphocytic leukemia. The sample consisted of PBMCs, taken before ibrutinib treatment. The J gene is TRBJ1-2, the V gene TRBV19; 8 bases agree with TRBD1. The CDR3 loop is CASSISRGRYGYTF. CDR3 in DNA: TGTGCCAGTAGTATTAGCAGGGGGCGTTATGGCTACACCTTC.